This record looks at one T cell receptor beta chain sequence and its context. What antigen it recognizes has not been identified. Within one base of it there is no much larger clone, and no base qualities were kept. The sample originates from a study of blood T cell repertoires in COVID-19 (dated by TCRdb to 2020 to 2022). Context from the whole study: The collaborator samples originated in the United States, Italy and Spain and spanned the acute and convalescent phases of COVID-19. Samples came from the ongoing ImmuneRACE study (first 160 participants) plus 1,254 subjects from 6 global collaborators. Deeply sampled blood TCRbeta repertoires from subjects exposed to, actively infected with, or recovered from COVID-19 were included in the dataset. The repertoires were released in a freely available public database meant as a resource for research on the immune response to SARS-CoV-2. HLA class I and class II types, where available, came from metadata supplied by the sample provider rather than from assay-based typing. The material from the prospective study consisted of cDNA or gDNA derived from T cells, B-cell-depleted T cells, or PBMCs. The sample metadata nearly always contained a de-identified subject ID, COVID-19 status, age in years and sex.

Results and caveats for the whole study, not just this receptor: The amount of clinical and demographic metadata varied by source and participant and was provided uncurated.

The collaborating institutions used their own protocols to collect whole blood in K2EDTA tubes. For TCRbeta analysis, collaborators shipped samples as frozen whole blood, isolated PBMCs, or DNA extracted from either of those sample types. TCRbeta CDR3 regions were amplified from genomic DNA by means of the immunoSEQ Assay, a bias-controlled multiplex PCR. Per the source publication's procedure: Within the assay, amplification of reference gene primers was used to estimate how many nucleated cells each sample contained. Sequence reads were collapsed and filtered to measure the absolute abundance of every unique TCRbeta CDR3 rearrangement. For each sample, productive Simpson clonality was calculated as the square root of Simpson's diversity index over productive rearrangements. TCRdb obtained this table from immuneACCESS and retained in-frame rearrangements with V and J assigned. These tables miss some clones; where compared with another copy, unresolved V genes account for less than half of the shortfall, and the remainder is unexplained. Clone size and the V and J calls come from that table; the DNA yielded D and trimming. The sample table contains under 150,000 clones; only one count was recorded for around 89% of them. Around 26% of the sample belongs to the ten largest clones.

The cysteine opens and the phenylalanine closes a CDR3 of 14 amino acids. The CDR3 DNA has 42 bases and is translated from base 1. CDR1 and CDR2 are drawn from the germline V gene: SGHDT, YYEEEE. The trim is 3 bases for V and 6 bases for J, with a gap of 15 bases between the germline ends. The chain is assembled from TRBV5-6 and TRBJ1-1; TRBD1 is possibly the D segment (5 matching bases). This clonotype originated in a human donor in a cohort sampled during active COVID-19. Input material: peripheral blood. The CDR3 reads CASSWPTRGAEAFF. DNA sequence: TGTGCCAGCAGCTGGCCAACGCGGGGCGCTGAAGCTTTCTTT.